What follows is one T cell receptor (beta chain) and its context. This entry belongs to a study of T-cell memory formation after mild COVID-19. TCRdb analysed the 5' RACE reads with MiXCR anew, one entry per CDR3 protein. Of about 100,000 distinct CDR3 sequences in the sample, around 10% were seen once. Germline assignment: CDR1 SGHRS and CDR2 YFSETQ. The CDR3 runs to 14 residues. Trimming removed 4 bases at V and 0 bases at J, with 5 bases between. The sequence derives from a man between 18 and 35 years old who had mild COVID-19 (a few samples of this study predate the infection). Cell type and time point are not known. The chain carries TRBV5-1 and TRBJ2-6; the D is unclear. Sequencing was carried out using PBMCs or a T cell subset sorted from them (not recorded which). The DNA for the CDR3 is TGCGCCAGCAGCCGCTACTCTGGGGCCAACGTCCTGACTTTC. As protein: CASSRYSGANVLTF.